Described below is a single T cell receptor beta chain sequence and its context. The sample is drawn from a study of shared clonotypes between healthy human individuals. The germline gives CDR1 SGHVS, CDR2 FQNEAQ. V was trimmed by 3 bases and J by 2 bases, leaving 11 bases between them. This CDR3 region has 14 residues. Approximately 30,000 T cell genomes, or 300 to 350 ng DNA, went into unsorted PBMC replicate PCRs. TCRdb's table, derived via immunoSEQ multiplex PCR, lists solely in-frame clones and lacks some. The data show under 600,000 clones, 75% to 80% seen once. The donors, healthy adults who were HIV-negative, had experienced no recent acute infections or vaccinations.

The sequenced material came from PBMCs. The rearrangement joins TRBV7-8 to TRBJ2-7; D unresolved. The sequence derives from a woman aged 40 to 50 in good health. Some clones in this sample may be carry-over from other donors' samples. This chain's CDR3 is CASSLGSDAYEQYF. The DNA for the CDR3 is TGTGCCAGCAGCTTGGGCTCGGATGCCTACGAGCAGTACTTC. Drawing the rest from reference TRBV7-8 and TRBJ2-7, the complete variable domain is GAGVSQSPRYKVAKRGQDVALRCDPISGHVSLFWYQQALGQGPEFLTYFQNEAQLDKSGLPSDRFFAERPEGSVSTLKIQRTQQEDSAVYLCASSLGSDAYEQYFGPGTRLTVT.